This paragraph reports one TCR beta chain. This entry is derived from a study of cytomegalovirus exposure and HLA in healthy donors. Trimming cost V 5 bases and J 10 bases; bases outside gene matches: 9. The CDR3 has 15 amino acids. CDR1 SGHTA and CDR2 FQGTGA come from the germline V gene. Primers for the PCR totalled 60 Vbeta and 13 Jbeta. The method was immunoSEQ multiplex PCR; TCRdb's version includes in-frame clones alone and lacks a portion of them. The sample shows around 50,000 clones, about three quarters of them seen only once. The receptor's source is a man under 40 in good health and CMV-seropositive. The J gene is TRBJ2-1, the V gene TRBV7-3; TRBD2 matches 12 bases. Material: PBMCs. CDR3 sequence: CASSILAGGPGEQFF. Written as DNA, the CDR3 is TGTGCCAGCAGCATACTAGCGGGGGGACCTGGAGAGCAGTTCTTC.